The 24 T cell receptor beta chains reported below all come from one sample, sequenced in a study of blood T cell repertoires in COVID-19. Measured with immunoSEQ multiplex PCR; TCRdb has only the in-frame clones, and not every one. The sample holds roughly 420,000 clones, around nine tenths seen once. The source material was PBMCs or T cells enriched from blood (not recorded which). The receptor source for this set is a woman under 40 with acute COVID-19.

The chain uses TRBV27 and TRBJ1-1; D is uncertain. CDR1 is MNHEY and CDR2 is SMNVEV in the germline V gene (reference sequence). There are 14 residues in the CDR3. V lost 8 bases and J lost 1, with 14 bases in between. The CDR3 nucleotides read TGTGCCAGCTCCGCCCGACTGGGGAACACTGAAGCTTTCTTT. Translation: CASSARLGNTEAFF.

This chain joins TRBV5-1 and TRBJ2-7; 11 bases match TRBD1. V lost 3 bases to trimming and J lost 1 base; unmatched junction nucleotides: 6. The CDR3 has 16 amino acids. Germline V CDR1 and CDR2: SGHRS, YFSETQ. The CDR3 is CASSSAGQGASYEQYF. CDR3 bases: TGCGCCAGCAGCTCCGCCGGACAGGGGGCGTCCTACGAGCAGTACTTC.

The V call is TRBV3-1 (or the pseudogene TRBV3-2), the J call TRBJ1-2; 8 bases are a match to TRBD1. This CDR3 has 14 residues. Per the germline V gene, CDR1 is LGHDT and CDR2 is YNNKEL (reference sequence). The ends lost 1 base at V and 4 bases at J; junction bases unmatched: 2. Written as DNA, the CDR3 is TGTGCCAGCAGCCAAGGGACAGGGACCTATGGCTACACCTTC. Translation: CASSQGTGTYGYTF.

This clone was detected only once. At one end, the junction sequence differs from germline, possibly due to a read error. The chain uses TRBV24-1 and TRBJ2-1; a possible D gene is TRBD1 (5 bases). The germline CDR1 and CDR2 sequences are KGHDR and SFDVKD. This CDR3 spans 16 amino acids. This chain's CDR3 is CATSDPRKGQASQWVF. In DNA, the CDR3 is TGTGCCACCAGTGATCCCCGTAAGGGGCAGGCCTCCCAATGGGTCTTC.

This chain connects TRBV5-1 to TRBJ1-2, with TRBD1 matching over 8 bases. CDR1 and CDR2 (germline): SGHRS, YFSETQ. The CDR3 length is 15 residues. The trim removed 2 bases at V and 1 base at J, leaving 4 bases unmatched. This CDR3 reads CASSLLTGGNYGYTF. The DNA for the CDR3 is TGCGCCAGCAGCTTACTAACAGGGGGTAACTATGGCTACACCTTC.

The V gene is TRBV2, the J gene TRBJ2-2; 12 bases fit TRBD1. There are 17 residues in the CDR3. Germline lookup yields CDR1 SNHLY and CDR2 FYNNEI. Trimming at V came to 10 bases and at J to 5 bases, leaving 14 bases not matched to a gene. DNA of the CDR3: TGTGCCATCCGGGGCTTCCGGGACAGGGGGCTTACCGGGGAGCTGTTTTTT. Residues: CAIRGFRDRGLTGELFF.

The DNA of the CDR3 is TGTGCCAGCAGTTTGGGCAGAACCTATGGCTACACCTTC. Protein sequence: CASSLGRTYGYTF. This chain joins TRBV12-3 or TRBV12-4 and TRBJ1-2; D is unclear. V lost 3 bases and J 4 bases, leaving 9 bases between the germline ends. This CDR3 contains 13 residues.

This chain links TRBV9 with TRBJ1-2, with 9 bases lining up with TRBD1. Trimming took 4 bases from V and 4 from J; bases not matched to a gene: 5. The length of the CDR3 is 14 residues. Germline V CDR1 and CDR2: SGDLS, YYNGEE. This CDR3 reads CASSRDRDFYGYTF. For the CDR3, the DNA is TGTGCCAGCAGCCGGGACAGGGACTTCTATGGCTACACCTTC.

The rearrangement uses TRBV24-1 and TRBJ2-1; TRBD2 might be the D (6 bases). The CDR3 totals 17 residues. V dropped 0 bases and J dropped 7 bases, with 18 bases sitting between them. Germline V gives CDR1 KGHDR, CDR2 SFDVKD. CDR3: CATSDLRGGVEENEQFF. The DNA of the CDR3 is TGTGCCACCAGTGATTTGCGGGGCGGGGTGGAGGAAAATGAGCAGTTCTTC.

V usage is TRBV5-6 and J usage is TRBJ1-1, with D perhaps TRBD1 (6 bases). The CDR3 totals 14 residues. V dropped 4 bases and J dropped 0 bases, with 10 bases sitting between them. Per germline, CDR1 SGHDT and CDR2 YYEEEE. CDR3 residues: CASSHRVVNTEAFF. The CDR3 nucleotides read TGTGCCAGCAGCCACAGGGTCGTGAACACTGAAGCTTTCTTT.

This clone was observed a single time. The chain uses TRBV5-1 and TRBJ2-3, with D possibly being TRBD2 (5 bases). V was clipped by 0 bases and J by 2 bases, with 10 bases between them. The CDR3 is 15 amino acids. Looked up from germline, CDR1 is SGHRS and CDR2 is YFSETQ. The CDR3 bases are TGCGCCAGCAGCTTGGCGCGGGCCGTCACAGATACGCAGTATTTT. As protein: CASSLARAVTDTQYF.

The chain joins TRBV6-4 to TRBJ1-4, with 7 bases aligning to TRBD1. Germline V gene sequence: CDR1 MRHNA, CDR2 SNTAGT. The CDR3 has 16 amino acids. J lost 10 bases, V lost 4 bases, and 15 bases had no gene match. Here the CDR3 reads CASSGQGWTIEGKLFF. The CDR3 region has the DNA TGTGCCAGCAGTGGACAGGGTTGGACAATAGAAGGAAAACTGTTTTTT.

This rearrangement joins TRBV5-5 to TRBJ1-6, with 10 bases lining up with TRBD1. The germline V gene has CDR1 SGHKS and CDR2 YYEKEE (reference sequence). The CDR3 is 15 residues long. V lost 4 bases to trimming and J lost 6 bases; unmatched junction nucleotides: 4. The CDR3 coding sequence is TGTGCCAGCAGCCCAGGACAGGGGGGTAATTCACCCCTCCACTTT. It specifies CASSPGQGGNSPLHF.

The V call is TRBV7-9, the J call TRBJ1-6; no reliable D call. The germline V gene has CDR1 SEHNR and CDR2 FQNEAQ (reference sequence). V was cut by 2 bases and J by 9 bases, with 26 bases left in between. The CDR3 has 19 amino acids. CDR3 amino acids: CASSLWLGRSSGVGSPLHF. The CDR3 DNA reads TGTGCCAGCAGCTTATGGTTGGGAAGATCTTCCGGGGTTGGTTCACCCCTCCACTTT.

This chain connects TRBV5-1 to TRBJ1-1, with D perhaps TRBD1 (5 bases). Looked up from germline, CDR1 is SGHRS and CDR2 is YFSETQ. The CDR3 has 15 residues. Trimming removed 2 bases at V and 1 base at J, with 12 bases between. The CDR3 loop is CASSLGASTNTEAFF. The CDR3 nucleotides are TGCGCCAGCAGCTTAGGGGCCAGTACGAACACTGAAGCTTTCTTT.

This chain joins TRBV2 and TRBJ1-4; D is possibly TRBD1 (6 bases). The germline V gene has CDR1 SNHLY and CDR2 FYNNEI. This CDR3 has 15 amino acids. Trimming shortened V by 3 bases and J by 11 bases, and 19 bases separated the two germline ends. The CDR3 DNA reads TGTGCCAGCAGTGATGACAGGCCATCTGGTACGAAACTGTTTTTT. Its protein is CASSDDRPSGTKLFF.

V gene TRBV4-1 combines with J gene TRBJ1-6, with TRBD1 as a possible D gene (5 bases). CDR1 and CDR2 (germline): MGHRA, YSYEKL. Trimming took off 1 base at V and 0 bases at J, with 10 bases between the two ends. The CDR3 is made up of 17 amino acids. The CDR3 sequence is CASSQGGASSYNSPLHF. The CDR3 DNA reads TGCGCCAGCAGCCAAGGTGGGGCCAGCTCCTATAATTCACCCCTCCACTTT.

This chain links TRBV2 with TRBJ1-4; 9 bases map to TRBD1. This CDR3 region has 15 residues. Germline assignment: CDR1 SNHLY and CDR2 FYNNEI. Germline trimming cut 3 bases from V and 7 bases from J; bases unmatched to any gene: 6. The CDR3 bases are TGTGCCAGCAGTGATGGGGGGACAGGGACTGAAAAACTGTTTTTT. Its translation is CASSDGGTGTEKLFF.

This chain connects TRBV2 to TRBJ2-7, with 9 bases fitting TRBD1. Unmatched junction bases numbered 6, after V lost 6 bases and J lost 3 bases. The CDR3 length is 14 residues. The germline gives CDR1 SNHLY, CDR2 FYNNEI. CDR3 sequence (DNA): TGTGCCAGCAGGATGACAGGGGGGAACTACGAGCAGTACTTC. Translating it yields CASRMTGGNYEQYF.

The chain joins TRBV29-1 to TRBJ2-1, with 8 bases lining up with TRBD2. After removal of 2 bases from V and 1 base from J, the junction contained 4 bases not matched to a gene. Germline lookup yields CDR1 SQVTM and CDR2 ANQGSEA. The CDR3 is made up of 15 amino acids. CDR3 amino acids: CSVEKRGRSYNEQFF. In DNA form, the CDR3 reads TGCAGCGTTGAAAAGCGGGGGCGATCCTACAATGAGCAGTTCTTC.

V gene TRBV6-5 combines with J gene TRBJ2-1; 8 bases are shared with TRBD1. CDR1 MNHEY and CDR2 SVGAGI come from the germline V gene. The CDR3 is 15 amino acids. V dropped 0 bases and J dropped 5; count of bases not matched to a gene: 3. The CDR3 is CASSYSYRGDNEQFF. The DNA for the CDR3 is TGTGCCAGCAGTTACTCTTACAGGGGGGACAATGAGCAGTTCTTC.

The chain is built from TRBV28 and TRBJ1-4; the D gene is possibly TRBD1 (6 bases). The ends were cut back, 4 bases at V and 0 bases at J, with 15 bases in the middle. This CDR3 region has 17 residues. Germline V gives CDR1 MDHEN, CDR2 SYDVKM. CDR3 protein: CASSSTGPPPTNEKLFF. As DNA, the CDR3 is TGTGCCAGCAGTTCTACAGGGCCCCCACCAACTAATGAAAAACTGTTTTTT.

The V and J genes are TRBV4-1 and TRBJ2-2, with a possible D match to TRBD2 (6 bases). From germline, CDR1 is MGHRA and CDR2 YSYEKL. V lost 9 bases to trimming and J lost 0 bases, with 17 bases between them. The CDR3 is 16 residues long. CDR3 residues: CASTRGWGANTGELFF. In DNA form, the CDR3 reads TGCGCCAGTACCCGCGGTTGGGGGGCGAACACCGGGGAGCTGTTTTTT.

CDR3 sequence (DNA): TGTGCCAGCAGTCTAGCGGGGGGGCCGTTTGAGCAGTTCTTC. It encodes CASSLAGGPFEQFF. The chain couples TRBV27 to TRBJ2-1, with 12 bases that match TRBD2. The V gene's germline CDR1 is MNHEY and CDR2 SMNVEV (reference sequence). The CDR3 covers 14 residues. Losses at the gene ends were 5 bases for V and 9 bases for J; bases not matched to a gene: 5.